This T cell receptor (beta chain) is from a study of T cell responses to AZD1222 COVID-19 vaccine. Overall study findings and caveats: Epitopes outside B.1.351 and B.1.1.7 mutated regions reportedly drew nearly half of spike TCRs. Vaccine-associated CD4 TCRs spanned spike, dominant at 160-218 and 743-854. Repertoire sampling happened only post peak T cell response. Donors, mostly white British, included more females; clonal diversity was possibly underestimated.

Profiling relied on immunoSEQ multiplex PCR, and the TCRdb table lists in-frame clones only, not all of them. The table has around 86,000 clones, around 90% seen once. The CDR3 runs 16 residues. Trimming shortened V by 4 bases and J by 0 bases, and 14 bases separated the two germline ends. Germline V CDR1 and CDR2: SGHRS, YFSETQ. Concerning this clone: Antigen specificity is unknown.

Sequencing used peripheral blood, obtained on day 0 of AZD1222 vaccination. The sequence was collected from an adult in good health. The chain links TRBV5-1 to TRBJ2-1; no clear D. The CDR3 loop is CASSADGVSSYNEQFF. In DNA form, the CDR3 reads TGCGCCAGCAGCGCTGACGGTGTGAGCTCCTACAATGAGCAGTTCTTC.